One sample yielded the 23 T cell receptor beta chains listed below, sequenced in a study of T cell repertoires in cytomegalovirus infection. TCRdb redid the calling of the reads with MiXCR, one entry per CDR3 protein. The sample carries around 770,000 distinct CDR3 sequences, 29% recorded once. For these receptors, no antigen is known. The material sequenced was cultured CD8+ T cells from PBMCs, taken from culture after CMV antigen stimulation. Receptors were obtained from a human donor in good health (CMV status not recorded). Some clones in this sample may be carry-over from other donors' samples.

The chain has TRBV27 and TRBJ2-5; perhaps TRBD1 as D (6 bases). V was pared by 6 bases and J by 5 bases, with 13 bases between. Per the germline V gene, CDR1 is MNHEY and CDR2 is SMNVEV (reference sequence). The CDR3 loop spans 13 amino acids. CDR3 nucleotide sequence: TGTGCCAGCAGACTAGGGACACTGGAGACCCAGTACTTC. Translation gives CASRLGTLETQYF.

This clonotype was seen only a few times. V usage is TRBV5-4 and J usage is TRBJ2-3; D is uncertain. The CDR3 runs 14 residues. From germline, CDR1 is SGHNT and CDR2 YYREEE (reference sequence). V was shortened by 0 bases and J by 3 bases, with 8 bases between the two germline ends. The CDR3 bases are TGTGCCAGCAGCTTGGAGACAAATACAGATACGCAGTATTTT. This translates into CASSLETNTDTQYF.

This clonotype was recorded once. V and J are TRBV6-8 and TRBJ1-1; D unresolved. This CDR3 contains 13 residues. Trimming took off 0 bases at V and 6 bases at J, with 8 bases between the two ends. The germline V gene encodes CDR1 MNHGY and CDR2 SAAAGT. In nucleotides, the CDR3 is TGTGCCAGCAGTTACTCTAGGGCAGCTGAAGCTTTCTTT. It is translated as CASSYSRAAEAFF.

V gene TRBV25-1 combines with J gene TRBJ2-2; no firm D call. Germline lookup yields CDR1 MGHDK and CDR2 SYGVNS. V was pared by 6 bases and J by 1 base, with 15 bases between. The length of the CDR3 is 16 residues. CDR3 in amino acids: CASSPPGYLNTGELFF. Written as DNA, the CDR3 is TGTGCCAGCAGCCCTCCTGGTTACCTGAACACCGGGGAGCTGTTTTTT.

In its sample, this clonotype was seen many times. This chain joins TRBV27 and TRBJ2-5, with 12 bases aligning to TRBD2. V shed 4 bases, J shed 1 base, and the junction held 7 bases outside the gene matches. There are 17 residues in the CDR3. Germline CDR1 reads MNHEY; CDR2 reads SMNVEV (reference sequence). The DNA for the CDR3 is TGTGCCAGCAGTTCCCCCACTAGCGGGGGGCTCCAAGAGACCCAGTACTTC. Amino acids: CASSSPTSGGLQETQYF.

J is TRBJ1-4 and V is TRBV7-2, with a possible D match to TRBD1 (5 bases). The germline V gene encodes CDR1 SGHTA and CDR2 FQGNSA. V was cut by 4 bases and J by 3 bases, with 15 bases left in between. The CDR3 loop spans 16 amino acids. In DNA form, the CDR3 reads TGTGCCAGCAGCTCGTACACAGGTTTATCTAATGAAAAACTGTTTTTT. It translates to CASSSYTGLSNEKLFF.

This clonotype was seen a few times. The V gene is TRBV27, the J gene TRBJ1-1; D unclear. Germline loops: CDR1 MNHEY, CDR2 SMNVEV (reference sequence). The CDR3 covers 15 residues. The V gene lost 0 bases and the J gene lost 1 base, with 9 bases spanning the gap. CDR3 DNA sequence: TGTGCCAGCAGTTTATCAGGGCACCCGAACACTGAAGCTTTCTTT. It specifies CASSLSGHPNTEAFF.

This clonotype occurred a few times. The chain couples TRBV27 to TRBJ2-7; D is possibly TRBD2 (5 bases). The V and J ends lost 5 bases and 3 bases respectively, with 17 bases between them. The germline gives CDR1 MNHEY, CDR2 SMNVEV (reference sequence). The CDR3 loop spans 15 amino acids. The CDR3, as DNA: TGTGCCAGCAGTCCAAGCCCGGGGATGATCTACGAGCAGTACTTC. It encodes CASSPSPGMIYEQYF.

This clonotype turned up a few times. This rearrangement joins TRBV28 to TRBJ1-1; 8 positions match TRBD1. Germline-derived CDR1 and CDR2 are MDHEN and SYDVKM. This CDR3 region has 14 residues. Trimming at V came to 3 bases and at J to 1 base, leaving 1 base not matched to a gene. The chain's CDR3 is CASSLQGANTEAFF. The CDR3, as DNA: TGTGCCAGCAGTTTGCAGGGGGCGAACACTGAAGCTTTCTTT.

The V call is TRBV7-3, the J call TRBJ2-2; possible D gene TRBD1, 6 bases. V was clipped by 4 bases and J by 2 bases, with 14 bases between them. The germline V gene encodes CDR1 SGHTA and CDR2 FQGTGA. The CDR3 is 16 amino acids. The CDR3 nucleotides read TGTGCCAGCAGCTCCTCGAGACAGGATAACACCGGGGAGCTGTTTTTT. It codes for CASSSSRQDNTGELFF.

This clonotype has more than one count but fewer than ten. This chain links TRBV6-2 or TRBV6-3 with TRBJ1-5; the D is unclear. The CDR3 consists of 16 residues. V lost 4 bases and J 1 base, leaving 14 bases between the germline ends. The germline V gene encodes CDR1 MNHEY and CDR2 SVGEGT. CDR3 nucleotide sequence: TGTGCCAGCAGTTTTAGACTCACGGGGAGCAATCAGCCCCAGCATTTT. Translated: CASSFRLTGSNQPQHF.

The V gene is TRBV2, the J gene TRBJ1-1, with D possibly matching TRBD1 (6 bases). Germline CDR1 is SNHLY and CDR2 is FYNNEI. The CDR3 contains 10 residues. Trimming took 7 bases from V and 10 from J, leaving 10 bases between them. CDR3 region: CASKGRGAFF. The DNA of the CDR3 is TGTGCCAGCAAAGGCAGGGGAGCTTTCTTT.

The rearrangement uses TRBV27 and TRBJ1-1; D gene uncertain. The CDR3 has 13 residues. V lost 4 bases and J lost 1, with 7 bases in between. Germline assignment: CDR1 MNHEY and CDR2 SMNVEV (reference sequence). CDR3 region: CASSWRANTEAFF. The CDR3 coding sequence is TGTGCCAGCAGTTGGAGGGCGAACACTGAAGCTTTCTTT.

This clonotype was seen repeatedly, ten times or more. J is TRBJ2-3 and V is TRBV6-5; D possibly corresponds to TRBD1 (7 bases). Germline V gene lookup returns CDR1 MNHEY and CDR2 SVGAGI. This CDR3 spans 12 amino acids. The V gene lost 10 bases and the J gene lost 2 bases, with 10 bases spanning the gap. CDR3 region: CATGGLTDTQYF. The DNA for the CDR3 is TGTGCCACAGGGGGGCTCACAGATACGCAGTATTTT.

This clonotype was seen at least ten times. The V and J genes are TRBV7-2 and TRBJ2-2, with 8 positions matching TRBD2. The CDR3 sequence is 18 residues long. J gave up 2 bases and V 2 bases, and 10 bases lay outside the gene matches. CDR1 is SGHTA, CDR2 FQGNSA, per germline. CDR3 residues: CASSLNRGGGSNTGELFF. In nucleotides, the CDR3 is TGTGCCAGCAGCTTAAATCGAGGCGGGGGGTCCAACACCGGGGAGCTGTTTTTT.

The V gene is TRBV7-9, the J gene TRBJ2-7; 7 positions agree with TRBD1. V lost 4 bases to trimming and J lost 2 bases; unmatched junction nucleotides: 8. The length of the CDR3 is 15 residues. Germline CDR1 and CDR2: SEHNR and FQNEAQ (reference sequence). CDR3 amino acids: CASSSPTGPTYEQYF. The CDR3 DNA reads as TGTGCCAGCAGCTCGCCGACAGGGCCCACCTACGAGCAGTACTTC.

Here the CDR3 reads CASSLWTSGGQETQYF. Written as DNA, the CDR3 is TGCGCCAGCAGCTTGTGGACTAGCGGTGGCCAAGAGACCCAGTACTTC. This chain uses TRBV5-1 with TRBJ2-5, with 10 bases lining up with TRBD2. Germline CDR1 SGHRS, CDR2 YFSETQ. The CDR3 sequence is 16 residues long. J gave up 1 base and V 1 base, and 4 bases lay outside the gene matches.

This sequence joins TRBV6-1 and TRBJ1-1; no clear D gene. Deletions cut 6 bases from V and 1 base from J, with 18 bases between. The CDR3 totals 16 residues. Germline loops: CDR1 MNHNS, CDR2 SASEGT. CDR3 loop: CASSSPRAGENTEAFF. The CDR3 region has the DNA TGTGCCAGCAGCTCCCCCCGGGCGGGAGAGAACACTGAAGCTTTCTTT.

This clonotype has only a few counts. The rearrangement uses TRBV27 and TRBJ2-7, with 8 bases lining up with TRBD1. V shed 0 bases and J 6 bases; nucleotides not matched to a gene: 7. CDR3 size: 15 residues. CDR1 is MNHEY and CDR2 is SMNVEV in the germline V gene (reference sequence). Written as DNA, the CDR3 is TGTGCCAGCAGTTTATCTCAGGGGGCCCGTGGCGAGCAGTACGTC. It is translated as CASSLSQGARGEQYV.

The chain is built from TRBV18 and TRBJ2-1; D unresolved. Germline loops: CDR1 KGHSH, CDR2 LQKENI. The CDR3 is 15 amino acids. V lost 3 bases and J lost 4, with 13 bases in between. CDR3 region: CASSPDDKLYNEQFF. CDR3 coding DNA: TGTGCCAGCTCACCCGATGACAAGTTGTACAATGAGCAGTTCTTC.

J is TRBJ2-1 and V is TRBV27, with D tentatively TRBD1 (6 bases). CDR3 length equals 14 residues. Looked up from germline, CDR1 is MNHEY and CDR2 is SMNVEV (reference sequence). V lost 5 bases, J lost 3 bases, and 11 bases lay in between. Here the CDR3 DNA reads TGTGCCAGCAGTCTACAGGACAGCTACAATGAGCAGTTCTTC. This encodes CASSLQDSYNEQFF.

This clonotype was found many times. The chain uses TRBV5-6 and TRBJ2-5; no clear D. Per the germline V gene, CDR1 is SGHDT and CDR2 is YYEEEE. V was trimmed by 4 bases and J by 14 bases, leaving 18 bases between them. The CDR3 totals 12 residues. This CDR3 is CASSLAKRDPYF. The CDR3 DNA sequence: TGTGCCAGCAGCCTCGCTAAACGTGATCCTTACTTC.

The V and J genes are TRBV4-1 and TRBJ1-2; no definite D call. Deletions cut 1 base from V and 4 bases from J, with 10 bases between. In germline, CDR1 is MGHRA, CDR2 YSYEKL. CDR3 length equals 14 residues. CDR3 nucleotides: TGCGCCAGCAGCCAAGGGGGAGACTTCTATGGCTACACCTTC. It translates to CASSQGGDFYGYTF.